The entry below gives a single T cell receptor beta chain sequence along with its context. As yet, its antigen is unknown. Stated treatment: treatment-naive control, cytoreductive nephrectomy. Control samples are tumors resected by cytoreductive nephrectomy without prior radiation. This specimen comes from a study of radiation and T cells in renal cell carcinoma. Study results and caveats: Compared with controls, irradiated tumors had more, larger dominant CDR3 motifs. Tumor samples were small regions of approximately 0.9 g.

CDR3 length: 16 amino acids. CDR1 and CDR2 from the germline V gene are SGHAT and FQNNGV. V was cut by 2 bases and J by 3 bases, with 13 bases left in between. Assay: immunoSEQ multiplex PCR; the TCRdb copy retains only in-frame clones and omits some. The data contain more than 9,500 clones, approximately 68% of them singletons. The clonotype comes from a woman older than 75 with renal cell carcinoma. The source was tumor tissue, collected from a patient whose treatment was nephrectomy without radiotherapy. This chain uses TRBV11-2 with TRBJ1-4; possible D gene TRBD1, 5 bases. CDR3 sequence: CASSLSTGAANEKLFF. CDR3 nucleotides: TGTGCCAGCAGCTTATCAACCGGGGCGGCTAATGAAAAACTGTTTTTT.